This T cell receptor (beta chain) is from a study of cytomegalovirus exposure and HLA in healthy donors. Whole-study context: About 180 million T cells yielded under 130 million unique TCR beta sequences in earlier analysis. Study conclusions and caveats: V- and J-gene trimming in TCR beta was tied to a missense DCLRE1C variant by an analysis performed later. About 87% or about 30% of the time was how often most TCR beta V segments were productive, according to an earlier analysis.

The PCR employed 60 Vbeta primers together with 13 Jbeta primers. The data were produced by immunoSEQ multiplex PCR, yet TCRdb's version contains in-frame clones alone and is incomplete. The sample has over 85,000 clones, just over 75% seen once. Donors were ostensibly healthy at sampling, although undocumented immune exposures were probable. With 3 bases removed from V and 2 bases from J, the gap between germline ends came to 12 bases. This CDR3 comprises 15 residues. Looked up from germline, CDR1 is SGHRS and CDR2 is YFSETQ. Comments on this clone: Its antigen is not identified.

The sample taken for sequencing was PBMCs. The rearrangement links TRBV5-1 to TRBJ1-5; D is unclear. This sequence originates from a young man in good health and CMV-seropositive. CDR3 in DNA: TGCGCCAGCAGCTGGACTGGCGAGGGCAATCAGCCCCAGCATTTT. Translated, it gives CASSWTGEGNQPQHF.